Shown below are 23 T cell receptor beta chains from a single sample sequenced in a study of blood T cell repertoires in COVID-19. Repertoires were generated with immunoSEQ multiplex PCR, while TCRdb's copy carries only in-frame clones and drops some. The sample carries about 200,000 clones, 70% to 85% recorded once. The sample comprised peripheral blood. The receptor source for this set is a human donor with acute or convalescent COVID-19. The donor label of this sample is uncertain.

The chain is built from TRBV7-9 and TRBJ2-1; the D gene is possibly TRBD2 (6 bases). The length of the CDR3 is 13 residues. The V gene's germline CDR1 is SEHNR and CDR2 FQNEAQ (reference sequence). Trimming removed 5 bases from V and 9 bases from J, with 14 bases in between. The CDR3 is CASSPGGRSEQFF. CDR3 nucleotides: TGTGCCAGCAGCCCCGGGGGTAGAAGTGAGCAGTTCTTC.

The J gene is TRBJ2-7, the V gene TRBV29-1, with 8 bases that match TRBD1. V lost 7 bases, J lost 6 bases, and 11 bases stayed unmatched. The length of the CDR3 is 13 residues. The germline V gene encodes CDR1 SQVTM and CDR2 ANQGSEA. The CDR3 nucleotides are TGCAGCGCCAGACAGGGGCTTGAGTCCGAGCAGTACTTC. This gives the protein CSARQGLESEQYF.

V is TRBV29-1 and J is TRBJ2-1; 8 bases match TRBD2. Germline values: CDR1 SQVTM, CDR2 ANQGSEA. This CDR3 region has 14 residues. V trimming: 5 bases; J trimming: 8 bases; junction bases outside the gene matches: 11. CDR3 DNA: TGCAGCGTTACCGGGACTAGTAGGGGCGATGAGCAGTTCTTC. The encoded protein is CSVTGTSRGDEQFF.

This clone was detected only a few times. CDR3 sequence reads: CASSIFLDRADTQYF. DNA for the CDR3: TGTGCCAGTAGTATCTTCTTAGACAGGGCAGATACGCAGTATTTT. The chain employs TRBV19 and TRBJ2-3, with 7 positions matching TRBD1. After removal of 3 bases from V and 4 bases from J, the junction contained 7 bases not matched to a gene. CDR3 length equals 15 residues. Germline values: CDR1 LNHDA, CDR2 SQIVND (reference sequence).

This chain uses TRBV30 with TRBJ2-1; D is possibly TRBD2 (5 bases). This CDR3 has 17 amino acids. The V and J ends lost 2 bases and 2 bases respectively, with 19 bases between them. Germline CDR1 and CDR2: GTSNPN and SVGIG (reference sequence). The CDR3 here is CAWSPPGHTGTYNEQFF. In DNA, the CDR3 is TGTGCCTGGAGTCCCCCCGGGCACACCGGGACCTACAATGAGCAGTTCTTC.

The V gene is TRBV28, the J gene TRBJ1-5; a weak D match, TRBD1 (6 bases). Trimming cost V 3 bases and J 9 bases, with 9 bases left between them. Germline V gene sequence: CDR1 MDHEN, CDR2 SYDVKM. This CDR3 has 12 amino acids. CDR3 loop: CASSFRGGPQHF. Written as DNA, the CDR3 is TGTGCCAGCAGTTTCAGGGGCGGGCCCCAGCATTTT.

In DNA form, the CDR3 reads TGTGCCAGCAGCCCCACTAGCGAGCGTGACGATTACGAGCAGTACTTC. It translates to CASSPTSERDDYEQYF. The V gene is TRBV7-2, the J gene TRBJ2-7; TRBD2 aligns across 7 bases. V lost 5 bases and J lost 4; bases outside the gene matches: 14. The CDR3 is made up of 16 amino acids. Germline V lookup: CDR1 SGHTA, CDR2 FQGNSA.

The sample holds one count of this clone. This CDR3 is CASSGTTGLGGNEQFF. DNA of the CDR3: TGTGCCAGCAGCGGCACAACAGGATTGGGTGGCAATGAGCAGTTCTTC. The rearrangement links TRBV7-9 to TRBJ2-1, with D maybe TRBD1 (5 bases). The V gene lost 5 bases and the J gene lost 6 bases, with 20 bases spanning the gap. The germline gives CDR1 SEHNR, CDR2 FQNEAQ (reference sequence). The CDR3 runs 16 residues.

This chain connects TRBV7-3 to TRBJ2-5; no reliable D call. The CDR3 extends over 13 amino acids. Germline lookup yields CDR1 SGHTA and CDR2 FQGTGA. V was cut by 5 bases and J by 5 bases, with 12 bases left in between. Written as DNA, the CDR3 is TGTGCCAGCAGCGCATCGTTACAGGAGACCCAGTACTTC. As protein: CASSASLQETQYF.

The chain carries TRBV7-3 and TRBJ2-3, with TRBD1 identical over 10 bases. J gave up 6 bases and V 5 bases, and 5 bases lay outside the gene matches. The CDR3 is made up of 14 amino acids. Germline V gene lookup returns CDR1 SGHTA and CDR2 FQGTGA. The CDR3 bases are TGTGCCAGCAGCCAGACAGGGGGCGTCGATACGCAGTATTTT. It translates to CASSQTGGVDTQYF.

This CDR3 is CASGLTSGSGTGELFF. The DNA for the CDR3 is TGTGCTAGTGGTCTCACTAGCGGGAGTGGTACCGGGGAGCTGTTTTTT. J is TRBJ2-2 and V is TRBV12-5, with 11 bases identical to TRBD2. This CDR3 is built from 16 residues. Germline CDR1 and CDR2: LGHNT and FRNRAP. The trim removed 5 bases at V and 5 bases at J, leaving 7 bases unmatched.

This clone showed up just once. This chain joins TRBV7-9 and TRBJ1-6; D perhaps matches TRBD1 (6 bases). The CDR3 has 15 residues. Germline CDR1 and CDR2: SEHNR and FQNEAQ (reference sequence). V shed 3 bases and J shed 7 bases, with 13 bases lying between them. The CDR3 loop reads CASSFTGSSNSPLHF. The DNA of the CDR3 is TGTGCCAGCAGCTTTACAGGGAGTTCGAATTCACCCCTCCACTTT.

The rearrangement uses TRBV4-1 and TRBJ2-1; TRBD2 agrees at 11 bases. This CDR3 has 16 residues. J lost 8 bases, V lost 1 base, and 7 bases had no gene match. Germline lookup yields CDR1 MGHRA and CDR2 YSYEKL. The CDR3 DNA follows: TGCGCCAGCAGCCAAGGGATAGCGGGAGGGCCCGATGAGCAGTTCTTC. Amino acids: CASSQGIAGGPDEQFF.

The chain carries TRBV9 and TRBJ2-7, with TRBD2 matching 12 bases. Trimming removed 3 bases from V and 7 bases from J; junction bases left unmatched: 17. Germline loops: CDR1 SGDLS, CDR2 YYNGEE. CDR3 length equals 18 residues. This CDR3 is CASSAGLAGSTTRGEQYF. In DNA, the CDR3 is TGTGCCAGCAGCGCCGGACTAGCGGGATCGACAACCAGAGGGGAGCAGTACTTC.

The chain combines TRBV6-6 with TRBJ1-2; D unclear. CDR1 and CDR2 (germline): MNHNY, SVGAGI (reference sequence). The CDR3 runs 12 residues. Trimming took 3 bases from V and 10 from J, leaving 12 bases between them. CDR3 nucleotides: TGTGCCAGCAGTTATCCCCGGTCGCCCTACACCTTC. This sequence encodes CASSYPRSPYTF.

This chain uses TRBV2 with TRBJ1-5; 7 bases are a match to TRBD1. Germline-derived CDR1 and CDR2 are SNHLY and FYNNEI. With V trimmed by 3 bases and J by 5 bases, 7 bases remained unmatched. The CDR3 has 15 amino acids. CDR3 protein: CASSEVRQGHQPQHF. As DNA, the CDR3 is TGTGCCAGCAGTGAGGTCCGACAGGGCCATCAGCCCCAGCATTTT.

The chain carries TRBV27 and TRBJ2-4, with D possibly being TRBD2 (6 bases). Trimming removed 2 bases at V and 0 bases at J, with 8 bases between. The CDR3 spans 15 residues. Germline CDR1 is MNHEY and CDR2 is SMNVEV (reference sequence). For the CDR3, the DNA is TGTGCCAGCAGTTTAGGGCGGGGAGCCAAAAACATTCAGTACTTC. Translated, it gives CASSLGRGAKNIQYF.

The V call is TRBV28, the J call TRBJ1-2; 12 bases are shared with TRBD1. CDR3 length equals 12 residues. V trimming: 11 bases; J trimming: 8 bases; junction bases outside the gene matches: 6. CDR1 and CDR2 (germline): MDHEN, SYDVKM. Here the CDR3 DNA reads TGTGCCTCTCGGGACAGGGGGCGGGGCTACACCTTC. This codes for CASRDRGRGYTF.

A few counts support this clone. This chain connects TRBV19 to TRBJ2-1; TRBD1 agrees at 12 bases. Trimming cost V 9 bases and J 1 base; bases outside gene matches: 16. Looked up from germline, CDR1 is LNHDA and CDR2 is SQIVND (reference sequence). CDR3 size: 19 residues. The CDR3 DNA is TGTGCCAGCACCTTGAGGGGACAGGGGGCAATATTTTCCTACAATGAGCAGTTCTTC. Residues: CASTLRGQGAIFSYNEQFF.

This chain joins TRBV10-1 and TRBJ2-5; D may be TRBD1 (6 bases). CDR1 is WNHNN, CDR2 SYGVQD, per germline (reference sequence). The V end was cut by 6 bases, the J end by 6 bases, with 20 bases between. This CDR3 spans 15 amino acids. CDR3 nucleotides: TGCGCCAGCAGCGAGGGGACACTAGGCGGTCAGACCCAGTACTTC. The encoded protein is CASSEGTLGGQTQYF.

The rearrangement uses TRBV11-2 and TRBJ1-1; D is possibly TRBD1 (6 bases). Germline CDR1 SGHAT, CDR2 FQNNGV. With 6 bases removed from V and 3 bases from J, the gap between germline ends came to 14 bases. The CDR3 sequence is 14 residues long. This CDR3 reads CASRYRETHTEAFF. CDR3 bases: TGTGCCAGCAGGTACAGGGAGACGCACACTGAAGCTTTCTTT.

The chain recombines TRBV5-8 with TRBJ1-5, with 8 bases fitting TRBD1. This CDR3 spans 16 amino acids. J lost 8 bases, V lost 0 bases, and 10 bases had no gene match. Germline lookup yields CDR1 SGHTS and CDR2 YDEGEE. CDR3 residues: CASSLVAQGALKPQHF. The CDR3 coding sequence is TGTGCCAGCAGCTTGGTTGCGCAGGGGGCTCTAAAGCCCCAGCATTTT. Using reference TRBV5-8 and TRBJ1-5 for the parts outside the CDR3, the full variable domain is EAGVTQSPTHLIKTRGQQATLRCSPISGHTSVYWYQQALGLGLQFLLWYDEGEERNRGNFPPRFSGRQFPNYSSELNVNALELEDSALYLCASSLVAQGALKPQHFGDGTRLSIL.

CDR3 nucleotides: TGTGCCAGTAGGCAGAGGAGCTCCTACGAGCAGTACTTC. Translating it yields CASRQRSSYEQYF. The chain couples TRBV19 to TRBJ2-7; no clear D. V lost 6 bases and J 0 bases, leaving 9 bases between the germline ends. The CDR3 covers 13 residues. CDR1 and CDR2 from the germline V gene are LNHDA and SQIVND (reference sequence).